These T cell receptor beta chains were read from a single sample in a study of identical twins. Each CDR3 protein is one row after TCRdb ran MiXCR on the 5' RACE reads. The sample lists fewer than 900,000 distinct CDR3 sequences; 15% to 20% were seen once. This same sample was also part of a study on T cells expressing NK-cell markers.

Material for sequencing was PBMCs. These receptors all come from a woman aged 18-30 years in good health. Each CDR3 is given with its conserved first and last residue. A D gene is named only where the DNA matches it firmly. A clone size is listed for some rows: how often the clone was seen (once, few, many), or a class if it is expanded.

d_gene,j_gene,v_gene,abundance,CDR3nt,CDR3aa
-,TRBJ2-5,TRBV20-1,-,TGCAGTGTGCGGGGGCCTCAAGAGACCCAGTACTTC,CSVRGPQETQYF
-,TRBJ2-5,TRBV12-3/TRBV12-4,few,TGTGCCAGCAGTCCCTCGGACTTTCAAGAGACCCAGTACTTC,CASSPSDFQETQYF
-,TRBJ2-5,TRBV12-3/TRBV12-4,-,TGTGCCAGCAGTTTAGCCAGTCCCGGGGGAGAGACCCAGTACTTC,CASSLASPGGETQYF
-,TRBJ2-1,TRBV3-1,many,TGTGCCAGCAGCCGGGACTCAGAGCCCTACAATGAGCAGTTCTTC,CASSRDSEPYNEQFF
-,TRBJ2-1,TRBV12-3/TRBV12-4,few,TGTGCCAGCAGGGCCGGGACATCAAGTTACAATGAGCAGTTCTTC,CASRAGTSSYNEQFF
-,TRBJ1-1,TRBV12-3/TRBV12-4,few,TGTGCCAGCAGTTTAAATCGCAGGGGCACTGAAGCTTTCTTT,CASSLNRRGTEAFF
-,TRBJ2-5,TRBV20-1,-,TGCAGTGCTACTAGGCGCGACCAAGAGACCCAGTACTTC,CSATRRDQETQYF
-,TRBJ2-1,TRBV12-3/TRBV12-4,-,TGTGCCAGCAGTCACGGCCGAAACAATTACAATGAGCAGTTCTTC,CASSHGRNNYNEQFF
-,TRBJ2-3,TRBV14,-,TGTGCCAGCAGCCAAGCTGGAGTCCGGCTAGCCAAGGATACGCAGTATTTT,CASSQAGVRLAKDTQYF
-,TRBJ1-2,TRBV7-9,few,TGTGCCAGCAGCTTCGACTCAACAGACCTCTATGGCTACACCTTC,CASSFDSTDLYGYTF
TRBD2,TRBJ2-2,TRBV6-5,-,TGTGCCAGCAGCAGCCCCGGACTAGCGGGAGGATGGCCGAACACCGGGGAGCTGTTTTTT,CASSSPGLAGGWPNTGELFF
TRBD2,TRBJ2-7,TRBV12-3/TRBV12-4,-,TGTGCCAGCAGCCCCCTTGGGGCTAGCGGGAGCTGGGAGCAGTACTTC,CASSPLGASGSWEQYF